This T cell receptor (beta chain) comes out of a study of Ad26.COV2.S vaccination and SARS-CoV-2 variants. Study-wide results and caveats: Substantial breadth in spike-specific CD8+ and CD4+ T cell responses was reportedly seen after vaccination.

This CDR3 has 15 amino acids. V shed 1 base and J 5 bases; nucleotides not matched to a gene: 6. Germline CDR1 SGHAT, CDR2 FQNNGV. This clone was observed once. Its antigen is not known. Sequenced by immunoSEQ multiplex PCR; TCRdb stores in-frame clones only, minus some. This repertoire shows around 320,000 clones, around four fifths found once; its top ten account for roughly 2%. The sample's treatment: roughly 19 received Ad26.COV2.S at low or high dose, single or two shots; a few received placebo; per-sample allocation not given. At day 63 after the first vaccine or placebo injection, samples were drawn. Whoever gave the sample was an adult aged 18-55 years in Boston.

The receptor was derived from a person between 18 and 65 years old who received the Ad26.COV2.S COVID-19 vaccine or a placebo. The chain couples TRBV11-2 to TRBJ2-5, with 8 bases aligning to TRBD1. This sample comprised peripheral blood, obtained in a trial of Ad26.COV2.S vaccine versus placebo. For the CDR3, the DNA is TGTGCCAGCAGCTTAGGGCAGGGGGCGTTGGAGACCCAGTACTTC. Residues: CASSLGQGALETQYF. The whole variable domain, remainder taken from reference TRBV11-2 and TRBJ2-5, is EAGVAQSPRYKIIEKRQSVAFWCNPISGHATLYWYQQILGQGPKLLIQFQNNGVVDDSQLPKDRFSAERLKGVDSTLKIQPAKLEDSAVYLCASSLGQGALETQYFGPGTRLLVL.